The T cell receptor (beta chain) described here comes from a study of T cells in Graves' hyperthyroidism and ophthalmopathy. Amplification targeted TCR beta CDR3 regions from RNA transcripts. During a first-round RT-PCR of the TCR CDR3, the HTBI primer set was used. TCRdb independently ran MiXCR on the multiplex PCR reads; one entry per CDR3 protein. The sample consists of over 400,000 distinct CDR3 sequences, less than 25% of them appearing once. The germline V and J ends were trimmed by 9 bases and 0 bases, with 24 bases remaining between them. The CDR3 covers 18 residues. Germline V gene lookup returns CDR1 MDHEN and CDR2 SYDVKM.

The chain combines TRBV28 with TRBJ1-3; D possibly corresponds to TRBD1 (5 bases). The receptor's source is a woman in her 70s with Graves' ophthalmopathy. The material sequenced was blood. The CDR3 sequence is CARSLPIGAFSSGNTIYF. The CDR3 bases are TGTGCCAGGAGTCTTCCGATTGGGGCTTTTTCCTCTGGAAACACCATATATTTT.